The TCR beta chain described here comes from a study of blood T cell repertoires in COVID-19. Across the study: The United States, Italy and Spain provided the acute and convalescent COVID-19 samples.

In the source study's methods: Amplification with reference gene primers provided the estimates of nucleated cell counts. Here immunoSEQ multiplex PCR was the method, and the copy in TCRdb shows in-frame clones only, minus some. The D gene and trimming were derived from the DNA, and the V and J assignments and clone size from that table. The sample includes some 230,000 clones, 70% to 85% seen only once; the top ten take about 1.3%. Germline CDR1 and CDR2: SGHNT and YYREEE (reference sequence). The CDR3 has 14 residues. Trimming removed 2 bases at V and 10 bases at J, with 13 bases between. This sequence was found in a woman between 40 and 50 years old with acute COVID-19. Material: PBMCs or T cells enriched from blood (not recorded which). This chain connects TRBV5-4 to TRBJ1-6; weak D call: TRBD1 (5 bases). The chain's CDR3 is CASSFARVGSPLHF. The CDR3 DNA sequence: TGTGCCAGCAGCTTTGCCAGGGTTGGATCACCCCTCCACTTT. Full variable domain (missing parts from reference TRBV5-4 and TRBJ1-6): ETGVTQSPTHLIKTRGQQVTLRCSSQSGHNTVSWYQQALGQGPQFIFQYYREEENGRGNFPPRFSGLQFPNYSSELNVNALELDDSALYLCASSFARVGSPLHFGNGTRLTVT.